A single sample is the source of the 16 T cell receptor beta chains below, sequenced in a study of T cells in tuberculosis. The assay was immunoSEQ multiplex PCR, and TCRdb's table has in-frame clones only and misses some. The sample has tens of thousands of clones, roughly nine tenths seen once; the top ten hold 7%. This sample's time point: new active TB diagnosis, blood taken before or within 7 days of starting treatment. The specimen comprised PBMCs, sampled at tuberculosis diagnosis. The source is an adult with tuberculosis. Some clones in this sample may be carry-over from other donors' samples.

V and J are TRBV27 and TRBJ2-7, with TRBD1 as a possible D gene (5 bases). Deletions cut 2 bases from V and 3 bases from J, with 14 bases between. CDR3 length: 15 residues. Germline loops: CDR1 MNHEY, CDR2 SMNVEV (reference sequence). CDR3 residues: CASSLGPRADYEQYF. The CDR3 nucleotides read TGTGCCAGCAGTTTAGGACCCAGGGCCGACTACGAGCAGTACTTC.

V and J are TRBV13 and TRBJ2-7; weak D call: TRBD2 (6 bases). V was shortened by 4 bases and J by 1 base, with 14 bases between the two germline ends. CDR1 PRHDT and CDR2 FYEKMQ come from the germline V gene (reference sequence). CDR3 length: 15 residues. Here the CDR3 DNA reads TGTGCCAGCAGCTCCCGGGACTTAAATTCCTACGAGCAGTACTTC. This gives the protein CASSSRDLNSYEQYF.

This chain connects TRBV15 to TRBJ1-5; possibly TRBD1 for D (5 bases). The V and J ends lost 3 bases and 4 bases respectively, with 10 bases between them. In germline, CDR1 is LNHNV, CDR2 YYDKDF (reference sequence). The CDR3 has 14 amino acids. The CDR3 sequence: CATSSRGRNQPQHF. The CDR3 DNA follows: TGTGCCACCAGCAGTCGGGGGAGGAATCAGCCCCAGCATTTT.

The chain recombines TRBV10-3 with TRBJ1-1; D gene unclear. Trimming stripped 10 bases from V and 7 bases from J, with 16 bases between. Germline lookup yields CDR1 ENHRY and CDR2 SYGVKD. The CDR3 is 12 residues long. CDR3 region: CATTPGSIEAFF. In nucleotides, the CDR3 is TGTGCCACCACTCCGGGGTCGATTGAAGCTTTCTTT.

The J gene is TRBJ1-5, the V gene TRBV19; 8 nucleotides line up with TRBD1. This CDR3 contains 14 residues. The V and J ends lost 5 bases and 7 bases, in that order; junction bases with no gene match: 7. Per germline, CDR1 LNHDA and CDR2 SQIVND (reference sequence). The CDR3 reads CASSVGQGGQPQHF. In nucleotides, the CDR3 is TGTGCCAGTAGTGTTGGACAGGGAGGACAGCCCCAGCATTTT.

The chain uses TRBV7-9 and TRBJ1-2; no definite D call. With 1 base removed from V and 5 bases from J, the gap between germline ends came to 8 bases. CDR3 length: 13 amino acids. Germline CDR1 is SEHNR and CDR2 is FQNEAQ (reference sequence). The CDR3 bases are TGTGCCAGCAGCTTAGGGGCAGGTTATGGCTACACCTTC. Amino acid sequence: CASSLGAGYGYTF.

This clone was recorded once. The V gene is TRBV6-1, the J gene TRBJ1-5; 10 bases map to TRBD1. The germline gives CDR1 MNHNS, CDR2 SASEGT. V trimming: 6 bases; J trimming: 3 bases; junction bases outside the gene matches: 5. The CDR3 is 15 residues long. The CDR3 is CASRPTGGINQPQHF. The CDR3 DNA follows: TGTGCCAGCAGGCCGACAGGGGGCATCAATCAGCCCCAGCATTTT.

CDR3 in amino acids: CASTTGPAGYTF. The CDR3 DNA reads as TGTGCCAGCACGACAGGGCCTGCGGGCTACACCTTC. The chain links TRBV19 to TRBJ1-2; 7 bases are shared with TRBD1. Germline assignment: CDR1 LNHDA and CDR2 SQIVND (reference sequence). The V and J ends lost 9 bases and 8 bases, in that order; junction bases with no gene match: 9. CDR3 length: 12 amino acids.

This chain joins TRBV19 and TRBJ1-5; TRBD1 agrees at 7 bases. V trimming: 5 bases; J trimming: 6 bases; junction bases outside the gene matches: 10. The CDR3 runs to 15 residues. CDR1 is LNHDA, CDR2 SQIVND, per germline (reference sequence). CDR3 sequence: CASSPPTGLIQPQHF. DNA of the CDR3: TGTGCCAGTAGTCCCCCGACAGGGTTAATTCAGCCCCAGCATTTT.

The chain recombines TRBV6-5 with TRBJ2-1; 7 nucleotides line up with TRBD2. This CDR3 spans 14 amino acids. The trim removed 10 bases at V and 0 bases at J, leaving 6 bases unmatched. Germline CDR1 reads MNHEY; CDR2 reads SVGAGI. Here the CDR3 DNA reads TGTGCCACTCACGGGGGGAGCTCCTACAATGAGCAGTTCTTC. Its protein is CATHGGSSYNEQFF.

The V and J genes are TRBV29-1 and TRBJ1-4; 7 bases agree with TRBD1. This CDR3 has 13 amino acids. CDR1 is SQVTM and CDR2 is ANQGSEA in the germline V gene. V shed 8 bases, J shed 4 bases, and the junction held 7 bases outside the gene matches. In DNA form, the CDR3 reads TGCAGCTTCGCCGGGACAGTTAATGAAAAACTGTTTTTT. Translated: CSFAGTVNEKLFF.

V gene TRBV6-5 combines with J gene TRBJ2-7; D unclear. The germline V and J ends were trimmed by 0 bases and 0 bases, with 12 bases remaining between them. This CDR3 has 16 residues. Germline V gives CDR1 MNHEY, CDR2 SVGAGI. The CDR3 protein is CASSYSLAGSSYEQYF. Written as DNA, the CDR3 is TGTGCCAGCAGTTACTCGCTGGCAGGTAGCTCCTACGAGCAGTACTTC.

The chain employs TRBV19 and TRBJ2-3; 8 nucleotides align to TRBD2. The V and J ends lost 3 bases and 2 bases, in that order; junction bases with no gene match: 4. This CDR3 spans 15 amino acids. Germline loops: CDR1 LNHDA, CDR2 SQIVND (reference sequence). The CDR3: CASSIQRGHTDTQYF. CDR3 coding DNA: TGTGCCAGTAGTATCCAGCGGGGGCACACAGATACGCAGTATTTT.

The V and J genes are TRBV27 and TRBJ1-2; D is possibly TRBD1 (6 bases). Between the trimmed V and J ends, which lost 3 bases and 7 bases, there was a span of 15 bases. The CDR3 has 14 amino acids. Germline CDR1 MNHEY, CDR2 SMNVEV (reference sequence). The CDR3 region has the DNA TGTGCCAGCAGTTTTCAGGGCGGGGGCGGTGGCTACACCTTC. This gives the protein CASSFQGGGGGYTF.

The chain employs TRBV19 and TRBJ2-7; D may be TRBD2 (6 bases). Germline lookup yields CDR1 LNHDA and CDR2 SQIVND (reference sequence). Trimming removed 0 bases from V and 6 bases from J, with 15 bases in between. The CDR3 is made up of 15 amino acids. CDR3 sequence reads: CASSIDLAWGSEQYF. The DNA for the CDR3 is TGTGCCAGTAGTATAGATCTAGCGTGGGGGTCCGAGCAGTACTTC.

The CDR3: CASSLAAGGHYEQYF. The CDR3 DNA reads TGTGCCAGCAGCTTGGCAGCGGGGGGCCACTACGAGCAGTACTTC. J is TRBJ2-7 and V is TRBV5-6; 9 bases fit TRBD2. Unmatched junction bases numbered 4, after V lost 0 bases and J lost 3 bases. The CDR3 loop spans 15 amino acids. Germline CDR1 SGHDT, CDR2 YYEEEE.